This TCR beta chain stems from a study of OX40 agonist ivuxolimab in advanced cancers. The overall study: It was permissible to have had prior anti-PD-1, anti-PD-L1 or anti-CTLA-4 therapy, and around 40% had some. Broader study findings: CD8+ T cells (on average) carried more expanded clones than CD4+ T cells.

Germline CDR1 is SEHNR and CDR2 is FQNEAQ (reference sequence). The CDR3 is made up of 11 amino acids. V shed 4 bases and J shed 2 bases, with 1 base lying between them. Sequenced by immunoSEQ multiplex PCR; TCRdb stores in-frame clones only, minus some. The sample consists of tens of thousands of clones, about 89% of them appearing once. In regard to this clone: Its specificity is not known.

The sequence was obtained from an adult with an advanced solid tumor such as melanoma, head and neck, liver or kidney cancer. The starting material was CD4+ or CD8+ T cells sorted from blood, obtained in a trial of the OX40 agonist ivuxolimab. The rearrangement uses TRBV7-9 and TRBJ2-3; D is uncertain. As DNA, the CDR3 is TGTGCCAGCAGCTCCACAGATACGCAGTATTTT. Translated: CASSSTDTQYF. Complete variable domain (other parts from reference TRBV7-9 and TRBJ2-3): DTGVSQNPRHKITKRGQNVTFRCDPISEHNRLYWYRQTLGQGPEFLTYFQNEAQLEKSRLLSDRFSAERPKGSFSTLEIQRTEQGDSAMYLCASSSTDTQYFGPGTRLTVL.